This T cell receptor beta chain was identified in a study of radiotherapy plus CTLA-4 blockade in lung cancer. This clone was detected once. As yet, its antigen is unknown. Findings and limits, study-wide: There was expansion of tumor-derived TCR clones in blood after radiotherapy plus ipilimumab.

TCRdb's copy holds only in-frame clones and misses some; the assay was immunoSEQ multiplex PCR. The sample shows nearly 110,000 clones, more than 75% of them seen only once. The V and J ends lost 5 bases and 3 bases, in that order; junction bases with no gene match: 5. The CDR3 runs to 15 residues. Germline lookup yields CDR1 SGHTA and CDR2 FQGNSA. The sequences come from peripheral blood, collected from a patient treated with radiotherapy plus ipilimumab. The J gene is TRBJ2-3, the V gene TRBV7-2, with 10 positions matching TRBD1. The source is a human donor with non-small cell lung cancer that progressed on radiotherapy plus ipilimumab. Some clones in this sample may be carry-over from other donors' samples. CDR3 amino acids: CASSLWGQGTDTQYF. As DNA, the CDR3 is TGTGCCAGCAGCCTCTGGGGACAGGGGACAGATACGCAGTATTTT.